Listed here is a single T cell receptor beta chain. Trimming cost V 3 bases and J 1 base, with 6 bases left between them. The germline V gene encodes CDR1 MNHEY and CDR2 SVGAGI. CDR3 length: 14 amino acids. These data are taken from a study of blood T cell repertoires in COVID-19. The repertoire was sequenced with immunoSEQ multiplex PCR; TCRdb's copy has only in-frame clones and lacks some. The repertoire holds 65,000 to 70,000 clones, with 82% as singletons. The TCR sequence derives from an elderly man with active COVID-19. The sample taken for sequencing was peripheral blood. The chain is built from TRBV6-5 and TRBJ2-2; weak D call: TRBD1 (5 bases). This CDR3 is CASSYQGNTGELFF. The CDR3 DNA sequence: TGTGCCAGCAGTTATCAGGGGAACACCGGGGAGCTGTTTTTT.